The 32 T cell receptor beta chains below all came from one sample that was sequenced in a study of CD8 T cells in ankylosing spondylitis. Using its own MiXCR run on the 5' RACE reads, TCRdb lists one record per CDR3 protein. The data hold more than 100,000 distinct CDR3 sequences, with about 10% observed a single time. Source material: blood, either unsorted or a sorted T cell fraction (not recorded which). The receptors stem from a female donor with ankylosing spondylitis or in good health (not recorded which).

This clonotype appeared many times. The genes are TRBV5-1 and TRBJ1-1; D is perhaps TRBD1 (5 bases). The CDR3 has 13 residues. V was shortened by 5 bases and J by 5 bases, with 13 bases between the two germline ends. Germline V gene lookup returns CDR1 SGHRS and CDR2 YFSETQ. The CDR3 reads CASSQGWGTEAFF. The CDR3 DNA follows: TGCGCCAGCAGTCAGGGATGGGGGACTGAAGCTTTCTTT.

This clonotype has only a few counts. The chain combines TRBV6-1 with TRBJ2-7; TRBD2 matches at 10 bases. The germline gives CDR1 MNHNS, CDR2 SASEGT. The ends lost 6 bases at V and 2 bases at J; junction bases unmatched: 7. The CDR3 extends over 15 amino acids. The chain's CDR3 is CASSIKLAGPYEQYF. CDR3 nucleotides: TGTGCCAGCAGCATCAAACTAGCGGGGCCCTACGAGCAGTACTTC.

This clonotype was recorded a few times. CDR3 region: CASSLGGGRYYGYTF. The CDR3 nucleotides are TGTGCCAGCAGCTTAGGAGGAGGGCGGTACTATGGCTACACCTTC. V usage is TRBV7-9 and J usage is TRBJ1-2; D ambiguous. The germline V gene has CDR1 SEHNR and CDR2 FQNEAQ (reference sequence). V lost 1 base, J lost 3 bases, and 12 bases lay in between. This CDR3 comprises 15 residues.

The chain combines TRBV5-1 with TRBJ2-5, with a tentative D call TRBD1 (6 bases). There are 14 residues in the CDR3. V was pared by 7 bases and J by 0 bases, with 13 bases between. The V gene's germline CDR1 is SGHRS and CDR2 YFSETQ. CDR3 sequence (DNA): TGCGCCAGCTTTGAACAGGGATACCAAGAGACCCAGTACTTC. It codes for CASFEQGYQETQYF.

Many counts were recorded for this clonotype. The CDR3 region is CASSPSRYNEQFF. The CDR3 DNA is TGTGCCAGCAGCCCCTCCCGATACAATGAGCAGTTCTTC. The V call is TRBV4-2, the J call TRBJ2-1; D gene unclear. In germline, CDR1 is LGHNA, CDR2 YNFKEQ. The V end was cut by 4 bases, the J end by 4 bases, with 8 bases between. This CDR3 has 13 amino acids.

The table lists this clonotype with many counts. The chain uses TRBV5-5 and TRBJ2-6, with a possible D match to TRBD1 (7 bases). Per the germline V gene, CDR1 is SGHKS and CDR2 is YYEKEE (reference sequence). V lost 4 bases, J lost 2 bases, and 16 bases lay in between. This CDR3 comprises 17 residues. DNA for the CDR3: TGTGCCAGCAGCAGAACCCAGGGGGAGGCTGGGGCCAACGTCCTGACTTTC. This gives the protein CASSRTQGEAGANVLTF.

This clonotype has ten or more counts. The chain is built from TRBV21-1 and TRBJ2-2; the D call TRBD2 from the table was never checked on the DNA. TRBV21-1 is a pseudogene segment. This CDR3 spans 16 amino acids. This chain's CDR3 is CASSKKTSGSTGELFF. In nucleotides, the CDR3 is TGTGCCAGCAGCAAAAAAACTAGCGGGAGCACCGGGGAGCTGTTTTTT.

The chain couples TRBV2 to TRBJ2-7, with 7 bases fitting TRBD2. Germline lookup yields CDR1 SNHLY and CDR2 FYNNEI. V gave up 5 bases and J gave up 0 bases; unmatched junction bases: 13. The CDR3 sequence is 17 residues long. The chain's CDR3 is CASSFGSLAANSYEQYF. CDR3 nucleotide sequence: TGTGCCAGCAGTTTTGGGAGTCTAGCGGCTAACTCCTACGAGCAGTACTTC.

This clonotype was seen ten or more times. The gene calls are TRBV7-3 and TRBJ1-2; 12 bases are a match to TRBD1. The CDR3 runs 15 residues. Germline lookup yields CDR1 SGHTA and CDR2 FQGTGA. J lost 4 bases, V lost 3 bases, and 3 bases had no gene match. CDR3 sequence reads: CASSLGTGGSYGYTF. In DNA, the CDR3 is TGTGCCAGCAGCTTGGGGACAGGGGGCTCCTATGGCTACACCTTC.

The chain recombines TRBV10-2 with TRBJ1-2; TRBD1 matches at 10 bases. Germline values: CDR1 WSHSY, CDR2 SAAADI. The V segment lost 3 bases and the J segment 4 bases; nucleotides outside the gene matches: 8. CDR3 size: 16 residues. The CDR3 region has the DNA TGCGCCAGCAGTGAATATTTCGGGACAGGGGCCTATGGCTACACCTTC. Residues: CASSEYFGTGAYGYTF.

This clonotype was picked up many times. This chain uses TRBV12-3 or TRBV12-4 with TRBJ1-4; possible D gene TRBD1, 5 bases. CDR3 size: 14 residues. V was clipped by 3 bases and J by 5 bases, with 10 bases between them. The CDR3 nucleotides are TGTGCCAGCAGTTTGGGGCAGGGAAATGAAAAACTGTTTTTT. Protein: CASSLGQGNEKLFF.

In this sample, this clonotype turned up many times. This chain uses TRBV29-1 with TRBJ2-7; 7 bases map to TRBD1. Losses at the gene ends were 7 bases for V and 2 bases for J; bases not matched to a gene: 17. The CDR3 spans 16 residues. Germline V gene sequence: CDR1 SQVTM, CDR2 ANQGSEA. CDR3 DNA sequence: TGCAGCGCCTATGTGCCCCCCCGACAGGGAGCCTACGAGCAGTACTTC. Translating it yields CSAYVPPRQGAYEQYF.

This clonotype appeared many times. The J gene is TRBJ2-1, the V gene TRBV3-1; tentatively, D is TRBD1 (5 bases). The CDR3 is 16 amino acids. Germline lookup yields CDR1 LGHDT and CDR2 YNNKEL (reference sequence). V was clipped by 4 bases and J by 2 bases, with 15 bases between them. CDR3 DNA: TGTGCCAGCAGCCCACCCCGGCCAGGGACCTACAATGAGCAGTTCTTC. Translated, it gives CASSPPRPGTYNEQFF.

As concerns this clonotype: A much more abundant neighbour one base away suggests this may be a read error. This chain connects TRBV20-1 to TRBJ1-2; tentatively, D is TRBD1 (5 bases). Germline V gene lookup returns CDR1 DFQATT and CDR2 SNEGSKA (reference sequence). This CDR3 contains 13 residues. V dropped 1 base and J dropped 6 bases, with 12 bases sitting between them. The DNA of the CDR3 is TGCAGTGCTAGAGCCCCGGGGGAGGATGGCTACACCTTC. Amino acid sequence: CSARAPGEDGYTF.

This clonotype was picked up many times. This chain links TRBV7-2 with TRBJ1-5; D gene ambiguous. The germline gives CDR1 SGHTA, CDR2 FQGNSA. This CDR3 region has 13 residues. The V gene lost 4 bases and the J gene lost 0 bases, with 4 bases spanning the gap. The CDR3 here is CASSYYSNQPQHF. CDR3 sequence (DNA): TGTGCCAGCAGCTACTATAGCAATCAGCCCCAGCATTTT.

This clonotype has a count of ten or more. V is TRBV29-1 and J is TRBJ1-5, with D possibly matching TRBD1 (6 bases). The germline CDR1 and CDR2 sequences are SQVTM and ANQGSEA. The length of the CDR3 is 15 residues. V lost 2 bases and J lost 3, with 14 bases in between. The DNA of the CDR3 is TGCAGCGTTGAATGGAAACGGGGGCCCAATCAGCCCCAGCATTTT. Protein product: CSVEWKRGPNQPQHF.

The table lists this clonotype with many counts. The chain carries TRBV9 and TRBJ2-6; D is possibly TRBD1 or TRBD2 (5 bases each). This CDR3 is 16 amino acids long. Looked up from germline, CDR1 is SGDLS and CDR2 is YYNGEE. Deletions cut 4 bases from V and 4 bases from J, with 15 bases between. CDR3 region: CASSSGGGAGANVLTF. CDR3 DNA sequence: TGTGCCAGCAGCTCTGGTGGGGGAGCCGGGGCCAACGTCCTGACTTTC.

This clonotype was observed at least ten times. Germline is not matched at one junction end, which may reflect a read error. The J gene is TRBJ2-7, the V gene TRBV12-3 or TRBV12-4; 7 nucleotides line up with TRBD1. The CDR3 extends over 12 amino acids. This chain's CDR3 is CASSLERDRESF. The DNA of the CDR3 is TGTGCCAGCAGCCTAGAAAGGGACAGAGAGAGCTTC.

This chain's CDR3 is CSVGAQETQYF. CDR3 nucleotides: TGCAGCGTTGGGGCCCAAGAGACCCAGTACTTC. The gene calls are TRBV29-1 and TRBJ2-5; D unclear. From germline, CDR1 is SQVTM and CDR2 ANQGSEA. V lost 4 bases, J lost 1 base, and 4 bases lay in between. The CDR3 extends over 11 amino acids.

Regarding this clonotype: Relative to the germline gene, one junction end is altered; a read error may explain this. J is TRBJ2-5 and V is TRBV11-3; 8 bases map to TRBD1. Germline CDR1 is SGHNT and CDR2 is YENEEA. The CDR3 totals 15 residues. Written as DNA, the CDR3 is TGTGCCAGCAGCTCCGAGGGACAGGCCCAACAGACCCAGTACTTC. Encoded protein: CASSSEGQAQQTQYF.

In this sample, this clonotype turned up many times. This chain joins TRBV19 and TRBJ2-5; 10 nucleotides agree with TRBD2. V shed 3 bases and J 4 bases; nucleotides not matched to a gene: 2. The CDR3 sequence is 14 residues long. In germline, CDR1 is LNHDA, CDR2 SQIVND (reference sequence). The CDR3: CASSIASGRETQYF. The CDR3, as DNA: TGTGCCAGTAGTATCGCTAGCGGGAGAGAGACCCAGTACTTC.

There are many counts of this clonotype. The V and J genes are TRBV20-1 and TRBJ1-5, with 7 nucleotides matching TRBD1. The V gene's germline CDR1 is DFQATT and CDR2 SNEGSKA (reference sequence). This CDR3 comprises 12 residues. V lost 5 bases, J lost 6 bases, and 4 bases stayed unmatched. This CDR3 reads CSAVQGSQPQHF. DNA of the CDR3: TGCAGTGCTGTACAGGGGAGTCAGCCCCAGCATTTT.

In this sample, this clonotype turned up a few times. The CDR3: CATSQGIYEKLFF. Written as DNA, the CDR3 is TGTGCCACCTCACAGGGAATCTATGAAAAACTGTTTTTT. The V gene is TRBV27, the J gene TRBJ1-4, with D possibly matching TRBD1 (6 bases). Germline CDR1 reads MNHEY; CDR2 reads SMNVEV (reference sequence). This CDR3 has 13 amino acids. V was shortened by 10 bases and J by 6 bases, with 15 bases between the two germline ends.

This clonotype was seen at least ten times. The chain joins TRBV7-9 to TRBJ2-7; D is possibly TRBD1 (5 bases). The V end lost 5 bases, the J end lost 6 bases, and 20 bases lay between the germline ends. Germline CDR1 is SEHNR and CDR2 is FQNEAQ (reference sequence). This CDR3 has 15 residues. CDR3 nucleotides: TGTGCCAGCAGCCCTGGCAATGGCAGGGTTTTCGAGCAGTACTTC. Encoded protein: CASSPGNGRVFEQYF.

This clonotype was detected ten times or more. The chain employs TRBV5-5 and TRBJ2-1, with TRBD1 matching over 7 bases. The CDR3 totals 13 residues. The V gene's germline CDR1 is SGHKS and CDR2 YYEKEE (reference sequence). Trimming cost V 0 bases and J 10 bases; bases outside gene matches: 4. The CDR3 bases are TGTGCCAGCAGCTTGGGGGCGACAGGGGAGCAGTTCTTC. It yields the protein CASSLGATGEQFF.

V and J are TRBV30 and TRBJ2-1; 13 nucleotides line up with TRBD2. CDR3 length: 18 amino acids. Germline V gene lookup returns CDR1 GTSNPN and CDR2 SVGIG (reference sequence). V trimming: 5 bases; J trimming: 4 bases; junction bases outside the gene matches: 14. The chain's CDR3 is CAWLRGSKGLAGYNEQFF. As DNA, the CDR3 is TGTGCCTGGCTCAGGGGAAGTAAGGGACTAGCGGGATACAATGAGCAGTTCTTC.

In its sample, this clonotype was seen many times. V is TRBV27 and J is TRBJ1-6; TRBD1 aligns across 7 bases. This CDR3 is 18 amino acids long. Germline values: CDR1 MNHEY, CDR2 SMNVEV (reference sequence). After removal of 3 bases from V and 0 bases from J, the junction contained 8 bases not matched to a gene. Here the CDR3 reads CASSFPGTASSYNSPLHF. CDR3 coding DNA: TGTGCCAGCAGTTTCCCCGGGACAGCTAGCTCCTATAATTCACCCCTCCACTTT.

The CDR3 loop reads CASSLIPGLAGVKFSYEQYF. The CDR3 DNA reads TGTGCCAGCAGCTTAATCCCGGGACTAGCGGGAGTGAAATTCTCCTACGAGCAGTACTTC. The chain recombines TRBV7-6 with TRBJ2-7; 14 positions agree with TRBD2. There are 20 residues in the CDR3. V lost 2 bases and J lost 0; bases outside the gene matches: 12. The germline V gene has CDR1 SGHVS and CDR2 FNYEAQ.

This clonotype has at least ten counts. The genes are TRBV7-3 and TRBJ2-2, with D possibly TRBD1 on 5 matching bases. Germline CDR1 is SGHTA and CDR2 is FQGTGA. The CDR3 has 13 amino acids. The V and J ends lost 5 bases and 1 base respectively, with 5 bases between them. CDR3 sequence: CASSTGNTGELFF. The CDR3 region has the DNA TGTGCCAGCAGCACAGGGAACACCGGGGAGCTGTTTTTT. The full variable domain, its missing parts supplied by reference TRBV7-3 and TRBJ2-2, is GAGVSQTPSNKVTEKGKYVELRCDPISGHTALYWYRQSLGQGPEFLIYFQGTGAADDSGLPNDRFFAVRPEGSVSTLKIQRTERGDSAVYLCASSTGNTGELFFGEGSRLTVL.

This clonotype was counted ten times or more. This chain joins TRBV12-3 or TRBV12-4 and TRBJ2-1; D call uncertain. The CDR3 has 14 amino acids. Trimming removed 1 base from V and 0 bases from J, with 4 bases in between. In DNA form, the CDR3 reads TGTGCCAGCAGTTTAGTAAGCTCCTACAATGAGCAGTTCTTC. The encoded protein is CASSLVSSYNEQFF.

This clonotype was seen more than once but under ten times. This chain's CDR3 is CAWSGGSGGRIEAFF. CDR3 nucleotide sequence: TGTGCCTGGAGTGGAGGTTCAGGGGGCAGGATTGAAGCTTTCTTT. The chain recombines TRBV30 with TRBJ1-1; 8 nucleotides line up with TRBD1. The length of the CDR3 is 15 residues. Germline V lookup: CDR1 GTSNPN, CDR2 SVGIG (reference sequence). J lost 7 bases, V lost 1 base, and 11 bases had no gene match.

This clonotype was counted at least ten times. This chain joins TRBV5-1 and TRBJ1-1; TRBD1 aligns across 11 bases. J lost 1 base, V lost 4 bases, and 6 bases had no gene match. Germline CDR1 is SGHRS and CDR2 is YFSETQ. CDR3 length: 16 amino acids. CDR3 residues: CASSPRDRGANTEAFF. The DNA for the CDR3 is TGCGCCAGCAGCCCCCGGGACAGGGGGGCGAACACTGAAGCTTTCTTT.